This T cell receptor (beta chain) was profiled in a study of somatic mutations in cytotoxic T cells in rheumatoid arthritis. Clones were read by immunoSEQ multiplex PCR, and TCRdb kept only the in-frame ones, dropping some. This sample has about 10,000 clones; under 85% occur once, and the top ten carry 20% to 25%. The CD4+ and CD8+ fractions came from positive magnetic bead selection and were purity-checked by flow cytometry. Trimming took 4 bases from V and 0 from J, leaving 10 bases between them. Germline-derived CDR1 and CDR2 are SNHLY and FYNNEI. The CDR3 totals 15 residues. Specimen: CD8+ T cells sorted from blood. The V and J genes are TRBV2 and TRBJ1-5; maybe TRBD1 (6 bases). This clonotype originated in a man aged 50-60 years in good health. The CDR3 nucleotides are TGTGCCAGCAGTGGTCACAGGGATAGCAATCAGCCCCAGCATTTT. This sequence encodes CASSGHRDSNQPQHF.